The T cell receptor beta chain under discussion was sequenced for a study of naive and memory T cell subsets. Study conclusions and caveats: There was no ground truth to check naive and memory subset results.

Two oligonucleotides, mixed equimolar, formed the beta constant-region primer covering TRBC1 and TRBC2. The ligated cDNA underwent four PCR rounds using SP2 and nested alpha and beta constant-region primers. MiXCR, applied by TCRdb to the UMI-ligation and nested PCR reads, yields one record per CDR3 protein. The table has roughly 130,000 distinct CDR3 sequences, 30% to 45% seen once. As regards this clonotype: The antigen is not known.

The sequencing input was central memory CD4+ T cells from blood. This receptor was identified in a human donor in good health.

CDR3 nucleotides: TGTGCCAGCAGCTTAGTGACTAGCGGGACCTACGAGCAGTACTTC. This encodes CASSLVTSGTYEQYF. The V call is TRBV7-2, the J call TRBJ2-7, with TRBD2 matching 11 bases. With 1 base clipped from V and 2 bases from J, the junction kept 1 base outside the gene matches. The CDR3 totals 15 residues. The V gene's germline CDR1 is SGHTA and CDR2 FQGNSA.